This is a list of T cell receptor beta chains from one sample in a study of cytomegalovirus exposure and HLA in healthy donors. Here immunoSEQ multiplex PCR was the method, and the copy in TCRdb shows in-frame clones only, minus some. The repertoire includes 150,000 to 200,000 clones, roughly 80% of them detected once, and 1.7% sits in the top ten. The material sequenced was PBMCs. All receptors come from a young woman in good health and CMV-seronegative. CDR3s include the opening cysteine and the closing phenylalanine or tryptophan. Fields, in order: D gene, clone size, J gene, V gene, CDR3 protein, CDR3 DNA. D genes are given only for firm matches. A row's size may be missing; if present it is once, few, many or a size class.

D: TRBD1
size: -
J: TRBJ2-4
V: TRBV7-2
CDR3: CASSPRTGTGGSIQYF
DNA: TGTGCCAGCAGCCCCAGGACCGGGACAGGGGGGAGCATTCAGTACTTC

D: TRBD1
size: -
J: TRBJ2-7
V: TRBV27
CDR3: CASSLSGTAYEQYF
DNA: TGTGCCAGCAGTCTCTCCGGGACAGCCTACGAGCAGTACTTC

D: -
size: -
J: TRBJ2-5
V: TRBV7-7
CDR3: CASSLVGTPTGGETQYF
DNA: TGTGCCAGCAGCTTAGTAGGGACCCCTACCGGGGGAGAGACCCAGTACTTC

D: TRBD1
size: -
J: TRBJ2-4
V: TRBV4-2
CDR3: CASSQVTDRGHGIQYF
DNA: TGTGCCAGCAGCCAAGTGACGGACAGGGGGCACGGCATTCAGTACTTC

D: -
size: -
J: TRBJ2-2
V: TRBV6-6
CDR3: CASSYPAGPITGELFF
DNA: TGTGCCAGCAGTTACCCCGCGGGTCCTATCACCGGGGAGCTGTTTTTT

D: TRBD2
size: -
J: TRBJ2-3
V: TRBV10-2
CDR3: CASRPPSGLPSDTQYF
DNA: TGCGCCAGCAGACCTCCTAGCGGGCTACCGTCAGATACGCAGTATTTT

D: -
size: -
J: TRBJ2-3
V: TRBV10-3
CDR3: CAISEREGTDTQYF
DNA: TGTGCCATCAGTGAGCGGGAAGGCACAGATACGCAGTATTTT

D: -
size: -
J: TRBJ2-5
V: TRBV7-9
CDR3: CASSPETAEETQYF
DNA: TGTGCCAGCAGCCCCGAGACAGCTGAAGAGACCCAGTACTTC

D: TRBD1
size: -
J: TRBJ2-7
V: TRBV10-3
CDR3: CAISEISTGRDEQYF
DNA: TGTGCCATCAGTGAGATTTCGACAGGGCGGGACGAGCAGTACTTC

D: -
size: -
J: TRBJ2-5
V: TRBV29-1
CDR3: CSVFQETQYF
DNA: TGCAGCGTCTTCCAAGAGACCCAGTACTTC

D: -
size: once
J: TRBJ2-2
V: TRBV2
CDR3: CASKLSGQYTGELFF
DNA: TGTGCCAGCAAACTCTCTGGACAGTACACCGGGGAGCTGTTTTTT

D: -
size: -
J: TRBJ2-3
V: TRBV7-9
CDR3: CASSPTGGDTQYF
DNA: TGTGCCAGCAGCCCCACGGGCGGGGATACGCAGTATTTT

D: -
size: -
J: TRBJ2-7
V: TRBV28
CDR3: CASSSPGLILYEQYF
DNA: TGTGCCAGCAGTTCCCCGGGACTCATACTCTACGAGCAGTACTTC

D: TRBD2
size: -
J: TRBJ2-1
V: TRBV4-3
CDR3: CASSQDSGTSGREEQFF
DNA: TGCGCCAGCAGCCAAGATTCCGGGACTAGCGGGAGAGAGGAGCAGTTCTTC

D: -
size: -
J: TRBJ1-5
V: TRBV9
CDR3: CASSGQGGSNQPQHF
DNA: TGTGCCAGCAGCGGACAAGGGGGTTCCAATCAGCCCCAGCATTTT

D: TRBD1
size: -
J: TRBJ2-7
V: TRBV7-2
CDR3: CASSSGGHEQYF
DNA: TGTGCCAGCAGTTCAGGGGGACACGAGCAGTACTTC

D: TRBD1
size: -
J: TRBJ2-2
V: TRBV19
CDR3: CASGTEANTGELFF
DNA: TGTGCCAGCGGGACAGAAGCGAACACCGGGGAGCTGTTTTTT

D: -
size: -
J: TRBJ2-1
V: TRBV19
CDR3: CASTDLDEQFF
DNA: TGTGCCAGTACCGACCTAGATGAGCAGTTCTTC

D: TRBD2
size: -
J: TRBJ2-5
V: TRBV25-1
CDR3: CASSEVIGGGERETQYF
DNA: TGTGCCAGCAGTGAAGTAATCGGGGGAGGGGAACGAGAGACCCAGTACTTC

D: TRBD1
size: -
J: TRBJ2-7
V: TRBV28
CDR3: CAIPGQGPYEQYF
DNA: TGTGCCATCCCGGGACAGGGTCCCTACGAGCAGTACTTC

D: -
size: few
J: TRBJ1-3
V: TRBV6-1
CDR3: CASSETRNTIYF
DNA: TGTGCCAGCAGCGAAACTCGAAACACCATATATTTT

D: TRBD2
size: -
J: TRBJ2-1
V: TRBV6-6
CDR3: CASSPGLAGVRGQFF
DNA: TGTGCCAGCAGTCCTGGACTAGCGGGAGTCCGCGGACAGTTCTTC

D: -
size: -
J: TRBJ2-1
V: TRBV4-2
CDR3: CASSQDPLVTPYNEQFF
DNA: TGTGCCAGCAGCCAAGATCCGCTAGTTACCCCCTACAATGAGCAGTTCTTC

D: -
size: -
J: TRBJ2-7
V: TRBV11-2
CDR3: CASSLYGGNSYEQYF
DNA: TGTGCCAGCAGCTTATATGGCGGGAACTCCTACGAGCAGTACTTC

D: -
size: -
J: TRBJ2-7
V: TRBV4-1
CDR3: CASSPNPEWEFYEQYF
DNA: TGCGCCAGCAGCCCCAACCCAGAGTGGGAGTTCTACGAGCAGTACTTC

D: TRBD2
size: -
J: TRBJ2-1
V: TRBV5-4
CDR3: CASSLGLAGVNNEQFF
DNA: TGTGCCAGCAGCTTGGGACTAGCGGGAGTCAACAATGAGCAGTTCTTC

D: -
size: few
J: TRBJ2-1
V: TRBV5-1
CDR3: CASSLPTGSSYNEQFF
DNA: TGCGCCAGCAGCTTACCCACAGGGAGCTCCTACAATGAGCAGTTCTTC

D: -
size: -
J: TRBJ2-1
V: TRBV27
CDR3: CASSWSWRGAHNEQFF
DNA: TGTGCCAGCAGTTGGAGCTGGAGGGGAGCCCACAATGAGCAGTTCTTC

D: TRBD2
size: -
J: TRBJ2-2
V: TRBV5-1
CDR3: CASSLELAGAVYTGELFF
DNA: TGCGCCAGCAGCTTGGAGCTAGCGGGGGCGGTCTACACCGGGGAGCTGTTTTTT

D: -
size: once
J: TRBJ2-1
V: TRBV6-5
CDR3: CASSYSPARHEQFF
DNA: TGTGCCAGCAGTTACTCTCCGGCTAGACATGAGCAGTTCTTC